The 6 T cell receptor beta chains given below trace back to one sample, sequenced in a study of identifying expanded T cells in peripheral blood. Sequencing was performed with immunoSEQ multiplex PCR; in TCRdb, only in-frame clones are kept and a portion is missing. The repertoire includes under 120,000 clones, about 89% of them detected once, and roughly 17% sits in the top ten. Specimen: blood. These TCRs come from a person aged 18-70 years in good health.

The chain joins TRBV9 to TRBJ2-5, with a tentative D call TRBD1 (6 bases). The CDR3 runs to 15 residues. CDR1 is SGDLS, CDR2 YYNGEE, per germline. V lost 3 bases and J 5 bases, leaving 17 bases between the germline ends. CDR3 DNA sequence: TGTGCCAGCAGCGAAGGACAGACCGACGGGGAGACCCAGTACTTC. Translating it yields CASSEGQTDGETQYF.

The CDR3 here is CASSAPYGQGGDETQYF. The CDR3 DNA reads TGTGCCAGTAGTGCGCCGTACGGACAGGGAGGTGATGAGACCCAGTACTTC. The rearrangement uses TRBV19 and TRBJ2-5, with 8 positions matching TRBD1. Per germline, CDR1 LNHDA and CDR2 SQIVND (reference sequence). This CDR3 has 17 amino acids. Unmatched junction bases numbered 16, after V lost 5 bases and J lost 5 bases. The full variable domain, with the rest looked up from reference TRBV19 and TRBJ2-5, is DGGITQSPKYLFRKEGQNVTLSCEQNLNHDAMYWYRQDPGQGLRLIYYSQIVNDFQKGDIAEGYSVSREKKESFPLTVTSAQKNPTAFYLCASSAPYGQGGDETQYFGPGTRLLVL.

V gene TRBV2 combines with J gene TRBJ2-4; D is tentatively TRBD1 or TRBD2 (6 bases each). V lost 6 bases and J lost 0, with 12 bases in between. This CDR3 is 15 amino acids long. Germline CDR1 and CDR2: SNHLY and FYNNEI. The CDR3 bases are TGTGCCAGCAGAGGGGGGCAGCTAGCCAAAAACATTCAGTACTTC. As protein: CASRGGQLAKNIQYF.

This chain's CDR3 is CASSTYRGLGDTQYF. Here the CDR3 DNA reads TGTGCCAGCAGCACGTACAGGGGGCTGGGAGATACGCAGTATTTT. The J gene is TRBJ2-3, the V gene TRBV28; the match to TRBD1 covers 9 bases. The trim removed 6 bases at V and 5 bases at J, leaving 9 bases unmatched. The CDR3 is 15 residues long. CDR1 and CDR2 (germline): MDHEN, SYDVKM. The full variable domain, completed using reference TRBV28 and TRBJ2-3, is DVKVTQSSRYLVKRTGEKVFLECVQDMDHENMFWYRQDPGLGLRLIYFSYDVKMKEKGDIPEGYSVSREKKERFSLILESASTNQTSMYLCASSTYRGLGDTQYFGPGTRLTVL.

This chain joins TRBV2 and TRBJ1-4, with a possible D match to TRBD1 (5 bases). Trimming removed 6 bases at V and 3 bases at J, with 8 bases between. There are 13 residues in the CDR3. Germline CDR1 reads SNHLY; CDR2 reads FYNNEI. The CDR3 nucleotides read TGTGCCAGCAGAAGGGGATCTAATGAAAAACTGTTTTTT. Translation: CASRRGSNEKLFF.

This chain joins TRBV5-3 and TRBJ2-3; a weak D match, TRBD2 (5 bases). TRBV5-3 is marked as an open reading frame, function uncertain. The CDR3 spans 15 residues. The V gene lost 10 bases and the J gene lost 2 bases, with 20 bases spanning the gap. CDR3 residues: CASDGRAFDTDTQYF. The CDR3 DNA follows: TGTGCCTCGGACGGGCGGGCCTTTGACACAGATACGCAGTATTTT.